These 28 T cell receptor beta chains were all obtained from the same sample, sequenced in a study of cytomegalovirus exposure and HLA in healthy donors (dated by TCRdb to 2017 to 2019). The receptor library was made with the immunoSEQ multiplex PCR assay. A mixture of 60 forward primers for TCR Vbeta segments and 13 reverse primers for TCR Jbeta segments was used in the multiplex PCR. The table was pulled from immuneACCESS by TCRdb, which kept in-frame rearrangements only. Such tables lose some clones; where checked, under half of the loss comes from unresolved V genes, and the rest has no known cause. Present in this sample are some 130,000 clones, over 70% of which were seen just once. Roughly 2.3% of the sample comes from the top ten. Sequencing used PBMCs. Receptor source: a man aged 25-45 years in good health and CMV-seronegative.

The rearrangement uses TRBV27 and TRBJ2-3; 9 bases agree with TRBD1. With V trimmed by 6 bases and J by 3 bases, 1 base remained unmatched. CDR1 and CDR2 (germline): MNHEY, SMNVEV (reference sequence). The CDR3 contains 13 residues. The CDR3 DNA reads TGTGCCAGCAGGGGGACAGGGACAGATACGCAGTATTTT. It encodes CASRGTGTDTQYF.

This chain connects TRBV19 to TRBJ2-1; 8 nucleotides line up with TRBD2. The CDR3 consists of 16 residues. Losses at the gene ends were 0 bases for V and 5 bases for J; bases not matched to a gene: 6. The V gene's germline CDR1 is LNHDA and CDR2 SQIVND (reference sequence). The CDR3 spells CASSIDHSGSNNEQFF. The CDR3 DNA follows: TGTGCCAGTAGTATAGATCACAGCGGGAGTAACAATGAGCAGTTCTTC.

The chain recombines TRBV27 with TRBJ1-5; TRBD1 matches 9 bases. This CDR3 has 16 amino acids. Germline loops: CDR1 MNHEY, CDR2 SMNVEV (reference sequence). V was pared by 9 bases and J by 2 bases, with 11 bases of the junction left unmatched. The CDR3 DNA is TGTGCCAGTGGGTCTACATGGGACAGGGGCAATCAGCCCCAGCATTTT. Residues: CASGSTWDRGNQPQHF.

The CDR3 sequence is CASSLHKGYSGNTIYF. The CDR3, as DNA: TGTGCCAGCAGTCTTCATAAGGGGTACTCTGGAAACACCATATATTTT. V gene TRBV27 combines with J gene TRBJ1-3; perhaps TRBD1 as D (5 bases). CDR3 length equals 16 residues. V dropped 5 bases and J dropped 0 bases, with 14 bases sitting between them. Germline V gene data show CDR1 as MNHEY and CDR2 as SMNVEV (reference sequence).

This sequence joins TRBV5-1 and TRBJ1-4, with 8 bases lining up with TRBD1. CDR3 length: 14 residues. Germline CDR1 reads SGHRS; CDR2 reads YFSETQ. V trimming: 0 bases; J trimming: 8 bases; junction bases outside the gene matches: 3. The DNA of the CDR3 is TGCGCCAGCAGCTTGGGGACAGGGAAAGAAAAACTGTTTTTT. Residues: CASSLGTGKEKLFF.

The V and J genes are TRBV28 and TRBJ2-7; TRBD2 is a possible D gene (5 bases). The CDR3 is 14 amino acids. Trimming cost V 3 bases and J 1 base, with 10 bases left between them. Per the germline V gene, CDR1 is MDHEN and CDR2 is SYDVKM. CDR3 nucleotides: TGTGCCAGCAGTTTCAGAGGCGGGTCCTACGAGCAGTACTTC. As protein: CASSFRGGSYEQYF.

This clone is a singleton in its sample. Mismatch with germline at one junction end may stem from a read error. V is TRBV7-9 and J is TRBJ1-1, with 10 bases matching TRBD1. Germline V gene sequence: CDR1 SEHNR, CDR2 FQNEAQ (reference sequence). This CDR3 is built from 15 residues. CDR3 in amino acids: CSSSPWTGGNTEAFF. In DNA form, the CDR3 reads TGTTCCAGCAGCCCCTGGACAGGGGGGAACACTGAAGCTTTCTTT.

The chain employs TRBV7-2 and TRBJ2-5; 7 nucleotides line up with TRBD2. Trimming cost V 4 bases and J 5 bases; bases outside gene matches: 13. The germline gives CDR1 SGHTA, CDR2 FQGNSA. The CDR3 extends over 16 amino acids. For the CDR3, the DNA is TGTGCCAGCAGCTCCGAAGGGGCCTCCGGGGGGGAGACCCAGTACTTC. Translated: CASSSEGASGGETQYF.

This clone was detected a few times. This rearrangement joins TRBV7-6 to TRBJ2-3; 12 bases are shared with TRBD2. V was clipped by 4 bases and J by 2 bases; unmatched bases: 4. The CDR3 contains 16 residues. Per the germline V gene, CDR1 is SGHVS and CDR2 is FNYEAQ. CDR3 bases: TGTGCCAGCAGCTCCCTAGCGGGAGGGAACACAGATACGCAGTATTTT. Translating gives CASSSLAGGNTDTQYF.

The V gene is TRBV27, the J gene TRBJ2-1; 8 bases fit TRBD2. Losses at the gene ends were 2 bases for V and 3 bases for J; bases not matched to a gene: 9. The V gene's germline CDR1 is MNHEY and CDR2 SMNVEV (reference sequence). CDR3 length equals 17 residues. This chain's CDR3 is CASSLRAGGSFYNEQFF. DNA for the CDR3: TGTGCCAGCAGTTTAAGGGCGGGAGGTTCCTTCTACAATGAGCAGTTCTTC.

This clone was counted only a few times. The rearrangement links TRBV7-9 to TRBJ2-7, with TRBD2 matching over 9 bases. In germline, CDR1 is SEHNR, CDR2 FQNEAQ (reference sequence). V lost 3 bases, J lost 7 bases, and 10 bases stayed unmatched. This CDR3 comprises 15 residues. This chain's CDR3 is CASSLAGGGREEQYF. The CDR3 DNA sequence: TGTGCCAGCAGCTTGGCCGGGGGCGGGAGGGAGGAGCAGTACTTC.

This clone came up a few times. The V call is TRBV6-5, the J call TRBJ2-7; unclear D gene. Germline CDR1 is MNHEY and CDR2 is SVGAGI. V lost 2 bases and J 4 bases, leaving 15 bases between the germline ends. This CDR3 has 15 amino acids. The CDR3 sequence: CASSYRRSGVYEQYF. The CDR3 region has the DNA TGTGCCAGCAGTTACCGTAGATCCGGTGTGTACGAGCAGTACTTC.

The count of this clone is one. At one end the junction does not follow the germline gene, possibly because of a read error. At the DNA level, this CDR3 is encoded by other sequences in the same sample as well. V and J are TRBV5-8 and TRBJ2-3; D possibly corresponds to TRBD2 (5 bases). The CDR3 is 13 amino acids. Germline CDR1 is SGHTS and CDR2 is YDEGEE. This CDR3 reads CASRLAGTDTQYF. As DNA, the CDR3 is TGTGCCAGCAGGTTGGCGGGTACAGATACGCAGTATTTT.

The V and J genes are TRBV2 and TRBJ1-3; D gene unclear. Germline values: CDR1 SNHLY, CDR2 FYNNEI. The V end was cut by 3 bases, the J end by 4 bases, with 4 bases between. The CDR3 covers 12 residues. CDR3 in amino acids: CASSDVGNTIYF. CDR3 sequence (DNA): TGTGCCAGCAGTGACGTCGGAAACACCATATATTTT.

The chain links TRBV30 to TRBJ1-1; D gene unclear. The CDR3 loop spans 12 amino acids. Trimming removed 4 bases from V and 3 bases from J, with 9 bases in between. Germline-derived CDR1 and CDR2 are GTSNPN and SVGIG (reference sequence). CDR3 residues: CAWNFRYTEAFF. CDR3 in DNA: TGTGCCTGGAACTTTCGGTACACTGAAGCTTTCTTT.

CDR3 in amino acids: CASIGTGGSYEQYF. In nucleotides, the CDR3 is TGTGCCAGCATTGGGACAGGGGGTTCCTACGAGCAGTACTTC. V and J are TRBV27 and TRBJ2-5; TRBD1 aligns across 11 bases. The last part of the DNA fits TRBJ2-7 better; the J call may be wrong. Germline CDR1 and CDR2: MNHEY and SMNVEV (reference sequence). CDR3 length: 14 residues.

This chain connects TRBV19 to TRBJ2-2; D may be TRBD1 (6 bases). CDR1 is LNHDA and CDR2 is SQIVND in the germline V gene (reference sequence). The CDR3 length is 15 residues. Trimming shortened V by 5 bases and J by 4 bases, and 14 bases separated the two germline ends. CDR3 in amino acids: CASSVQNRATGELFF. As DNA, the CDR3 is TGTGCCAGTAGTGTTCAAAACAGGGCCACCGGGGAGCTGTTTTTT.

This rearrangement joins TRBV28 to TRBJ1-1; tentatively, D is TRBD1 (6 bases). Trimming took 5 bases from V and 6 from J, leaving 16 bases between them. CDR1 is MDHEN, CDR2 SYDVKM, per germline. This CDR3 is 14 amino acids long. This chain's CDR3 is CASSAQGRDAEAFF. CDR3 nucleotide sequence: TGTGCCAGCAGTGCACAGGGAAGAGACGCTGAAGCTTTCTTT.

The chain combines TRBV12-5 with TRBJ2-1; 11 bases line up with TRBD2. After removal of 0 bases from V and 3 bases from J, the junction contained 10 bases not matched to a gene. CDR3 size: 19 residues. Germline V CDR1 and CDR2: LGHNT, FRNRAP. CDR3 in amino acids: CASGLVSPGGLAGYNEQFF. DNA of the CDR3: TGTGCTAGTGGTTTGGTATCTCCCGGAGGACTAGCGGGCTACAATGAGCAGTTCTTC.

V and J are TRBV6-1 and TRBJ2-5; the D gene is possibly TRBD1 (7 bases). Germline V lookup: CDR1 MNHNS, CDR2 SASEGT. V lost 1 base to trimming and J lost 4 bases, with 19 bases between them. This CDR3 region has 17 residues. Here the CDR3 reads CASSEGQGGRFGETQYF. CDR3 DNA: TGTGCCAGCAGTGAAGGGCAGGGGGGCAGGTTTGGAGAGACCCAGTACTTC.

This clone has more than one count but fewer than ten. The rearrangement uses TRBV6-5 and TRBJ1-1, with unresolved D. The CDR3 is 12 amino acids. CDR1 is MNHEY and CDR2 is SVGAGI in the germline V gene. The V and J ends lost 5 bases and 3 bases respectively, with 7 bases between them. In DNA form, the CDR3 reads TGTGCCAGCAGTGAGCGTTACACTGAAGCTTTCTTT. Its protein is CASSERYTEAFF.

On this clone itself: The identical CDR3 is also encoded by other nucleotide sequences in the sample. The CDR3 spells CASSRSGANVLTF. Here the CDR3 DNA reads TGTGCCAGCAGCCGCTCTGGGGCCAACGTCCTGACTTTC. The rearrangement uses TRBV27 and TRBJ2-6; D unresolved. The ends were cut back, 6 bases at V and 0 bases at J, with 3 bases in the middle. The CDR3 spans 13 residues. Germline V gene data show CDR1 as MNHEY and CDR2 as SMNVEV (reference sequence).

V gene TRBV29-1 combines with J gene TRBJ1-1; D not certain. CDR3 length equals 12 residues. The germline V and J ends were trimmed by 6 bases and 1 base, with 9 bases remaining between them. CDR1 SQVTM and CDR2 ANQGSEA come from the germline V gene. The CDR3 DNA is TGCAGCGTCGGCGGCGGGAACACTGAAGCTTTCTTT. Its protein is CSVGGGNTEAFF.

The CDR3 spells CASSPGQGTLFSYNEQFF. In DNA, the CDR3 is TGTGCCAGCAGTCCGGGACAGGGAACCCTTTTTTCCTACAATGAGCAGTTCTTC. V usage is TRBV7-2 and J usage is TRBJ2-1, with TRBD1 identical over 9 bases. The CDR3 covers 18 residues. The V and J ends lost 6 bases and 1 base, in that order; junction bases with no gene match: 13. CDR1 is SGHTA, CDR2 FQGNSA, per germline. The whole variable domain, filled in from reference TRBV7-2 and TRBJ2-1, reads GAGVSQSPSNKVTEKGKDVELRCDPISGHTALYWYRQSLGQGLEFLIYFQGNSAPDKSGLPSDRFSAERTGGSVSTLTIQRTQQEDSAVYLCASSPGQGTLFSYNEQFFGPGTRLTVL.

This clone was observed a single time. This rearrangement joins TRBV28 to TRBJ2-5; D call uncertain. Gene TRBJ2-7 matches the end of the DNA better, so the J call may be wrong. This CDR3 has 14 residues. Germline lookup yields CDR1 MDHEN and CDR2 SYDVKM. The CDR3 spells CASSPHPTPHEQYF. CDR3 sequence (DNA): TGTGCCAGCAGCCCCCACCCCACTCCCCACGAGCAGTACTTC.

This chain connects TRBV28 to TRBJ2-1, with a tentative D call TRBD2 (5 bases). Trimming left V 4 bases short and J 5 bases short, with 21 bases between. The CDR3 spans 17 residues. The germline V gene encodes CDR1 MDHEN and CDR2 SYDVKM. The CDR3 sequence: CASSSPWGEERHNEQFF. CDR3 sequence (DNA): TGTGCCAGCAGTTCCCCATGGGGAGAAGAGCGGCACAATGAGCAGTTCTTC.

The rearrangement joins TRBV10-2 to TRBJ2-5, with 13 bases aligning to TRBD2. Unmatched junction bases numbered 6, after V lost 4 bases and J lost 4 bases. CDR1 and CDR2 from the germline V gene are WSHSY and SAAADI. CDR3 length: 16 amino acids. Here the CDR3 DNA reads TGCGCCAGCAGTGCGACGGGACTAGCGGGATCAGAGACCCAGTACTTC. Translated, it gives CASSATGLAGSETQYF.

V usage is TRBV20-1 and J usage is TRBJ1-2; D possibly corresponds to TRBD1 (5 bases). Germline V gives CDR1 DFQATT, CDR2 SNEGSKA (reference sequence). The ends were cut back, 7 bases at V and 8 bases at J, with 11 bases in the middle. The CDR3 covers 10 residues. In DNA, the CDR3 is TGCAGTGTCCTGGACACAGGCTACACCTTC. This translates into CSVLDTGYTF.